What follows are 8 T cell receptor beta chains derived from one specimen sequenced in a study of PD-1 blockade in mismatch repair-deficient tumors. The protocol was immunoSEQ multiplex PCR, while the TCRdb copy is restricted to in-frame clones and leaves out a portion. This table holds roughly 50,000 clones, approximately 81% found once. Sequencing was performed on peripheral blood, taken roughly 20 weeks after starting pembrolizumab. These receptors originate from an adult with mismatch repair-deficient cancer.

This rearrangement joins TRBV29-1 to TRBJ1-1, with D maybe TRBD1 (6 bases). The CDR3 has 11 amino acids. The V end was cut by 6 bases, the J end by 5 bases, with 10 bases between. Germline V gene lookup returns CDR1 SQVTM and CDR2 ANQGSEA. In DNA form, the CDR3 reads TGCAGCGTGAGCAGGGGTACTGAAGCTTTCTTT. This gives the protein CSVSRGTEAFF. Variable domain in full (rest from reference TRBV29-1 and TRBJ1-1): SAVISQKPSRDICQRGTSLTIQCQVDSQVTMMFWYRQQPGQSLTLIATANQGSEATYESGFVIDKFPISRPNLTFSTLTVSNMSPEDSSIYLCSVSRGTEAFFGQGTRLTVV.

The chain recombines TRBV2 with TRBJ2-7; 10 bases fit TRBD1. Germline CDR1 reads SNHLY; CDR2 reads FYNNEI. The CDR3 is 14 residues long. V was clipped by 6 bases and J by 2 bases; unmatched bases: 4. The CDR3 coding sequence is TGTGCCAGCAGCGGACAGGGGGAGGCCTACGAGCAGTACTTC. It encodes CASSGQGEAYEQYF.

By share, this clone ranks as medium-sized (0.01 to 0.1%). V is TRBV30 and J is TRBJ1-1; D remains unclear. CDR1 and CDR2 (germline): GTSNPN, SVGIG (reference sequence). V lost 5 bases to trimming and J lost 5 bases, with 18 bases between them. This CDR3 has 14 amino acids. In DNA form, the CDR3 reads TGTGCCTGGGGCCGATCGACGAGAGGGACTGAAGCTTTCTTT. It specifies CAWGRSTRGTEAFF.

The chain recombines TRBV5-6 with TRBJ2-2; D may be TRBD2 (6 bases). Germline loops: CDR1 SGHDT, CDR2 YYEEEE. The CDR3 consists of 15 residues. V was cut by 3 bases and J by 6 bases, with 15 bases left in between. The CDR3, as DNA: TGTGCCAGCAGCTCCGGGGGAAGGAGGGCCGGGGAGCTGTTTTTT. This codes for CASSSGGRRAGELFF. Full variable domain (remainder filled in from reference TRBV5-6 and TRBJ2-2): DAGVTQSPTHLIKTRGQQVTLRCSPKSGHDTVSWYQQALGQGPQFIFQYYEEEERQRGNFPDRFSGHQFPNYSSELNVNALLLGDSALYLCASSSGGRRAGELFFGEGSRLTVL.

On this clone: At one end the junction does not follow the germline gene, possibly because of a read error. The chain has TRBV5-4 and TRBJ2-7, with D unresolved. The CDR3 consists of 12 residues. The germline gives CDR1 SGHNT, CDR2 YYREEE (reference sequence). The CDR3 loop reads CASSSRFYEQYF. The CDR3 DNA reads as TGCGCCAGCAGCTCCAGATTCTACGAGCAGTACTTC.

Only a few counts were recorded for this clone. The chain is built from TRBV7-9 and TRBJ2-7; 9 bases match TRBD1. The V segment lost 5 bases and the J segment 3 bases; nucleotides outside the gene matches: 8. This CDR3 contains 15 residues. Germline values: CDR1 SEHNR, CDR2 FQNEAQ (reference sequence). CDR3 loop: CASSPRTGALYEQYF. In DNA form, the CDR3 reads TGTGCCAGCAGCCCCCGGACAGGGGCCCTCTACGAGCAGTACTTC.

The chain links TRBV19 to TRBJ2-6; D is unresolved. The CDR3 has 14 amino acids. V lost 4 bases and J 3 bases, leaving 7 bases between the germline ends. In germline, CDR1 is LNHDA, CDR2 SQIVND (reference sequence). The CDR3 DNA is TGTGCCAGTAGTAGCATATTTGGGGCCAACGTCCTGACTTTC. Its translation is CASSSIFGANVLTF.

The chain combines TRBV5-4 with TRBJ2-7; D is undetermined. The CDR3 is made up of 12 amino acids. Between the trimmed V and J ends, which lost 1 base and 6 bases, there was a span of 8 bases. Germline-derived CDR1 and CDR2 are SGHNT and YYREEE (reference sequence). CDR3 residues: CASSLIGSEQYF. The CDR3 DNA reads as TGTGCCAGCAGCTTGATCGGCAGCGAGCAGTACTTC. Filled out from reference TRBV5-4 and TRBJ2-7, the complete variable domain reads ETGVTQSPTHLIKTRGQQVTLRCSSQSGHNTVSWYQQALGQGPQFIFQYYREEENGRGNFPPRFSGLQFPNYSSELNVNALELDDSALYLCASSLIGSEQYFGPGTRLTVT.